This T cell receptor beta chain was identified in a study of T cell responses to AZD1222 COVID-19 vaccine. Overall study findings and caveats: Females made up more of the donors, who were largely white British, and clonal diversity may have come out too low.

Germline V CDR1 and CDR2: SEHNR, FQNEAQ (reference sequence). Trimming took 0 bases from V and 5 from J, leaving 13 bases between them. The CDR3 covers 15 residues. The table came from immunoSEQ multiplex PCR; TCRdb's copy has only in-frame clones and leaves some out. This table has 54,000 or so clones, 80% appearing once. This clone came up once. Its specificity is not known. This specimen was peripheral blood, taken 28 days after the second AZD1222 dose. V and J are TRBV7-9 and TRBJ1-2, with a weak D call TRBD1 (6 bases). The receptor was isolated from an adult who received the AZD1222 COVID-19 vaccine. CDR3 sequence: CASSLAQGSEYGYTF. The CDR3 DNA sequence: TGTGCCAGCAGCTTAGCGCAGGGGTCGGAGTATGGCTACACCTTC.